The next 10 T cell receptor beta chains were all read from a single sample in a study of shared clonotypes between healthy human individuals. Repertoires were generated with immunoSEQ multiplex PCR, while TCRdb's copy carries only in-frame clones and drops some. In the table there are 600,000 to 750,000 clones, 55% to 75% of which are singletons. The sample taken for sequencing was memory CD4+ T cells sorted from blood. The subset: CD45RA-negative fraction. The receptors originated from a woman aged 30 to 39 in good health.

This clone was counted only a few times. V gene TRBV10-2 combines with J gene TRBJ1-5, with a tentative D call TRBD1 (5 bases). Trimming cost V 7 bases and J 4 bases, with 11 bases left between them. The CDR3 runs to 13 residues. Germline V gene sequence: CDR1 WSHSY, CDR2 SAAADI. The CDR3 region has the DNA TGCGCCAGCAATTTAGGACAAAATCAGCCCCAGCATTTT. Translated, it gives CASNLGQNQPQHF.

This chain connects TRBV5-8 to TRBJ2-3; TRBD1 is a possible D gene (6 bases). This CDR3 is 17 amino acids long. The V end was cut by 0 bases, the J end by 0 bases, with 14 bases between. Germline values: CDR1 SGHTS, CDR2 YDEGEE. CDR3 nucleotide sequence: TGTGCCAGCAGCTTGGGAGGACAGTCCTATAGCACAGATACGCAGTATTTT. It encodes CASSLGGQSYSTDTQYF.

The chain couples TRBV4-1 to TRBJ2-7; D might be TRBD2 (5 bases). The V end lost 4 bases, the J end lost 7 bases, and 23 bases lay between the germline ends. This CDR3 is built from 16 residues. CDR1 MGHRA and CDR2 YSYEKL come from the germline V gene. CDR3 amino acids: CASSPQVLRAKREQYF. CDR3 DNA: TGCGCCAGCAGCCCCCAGGTTCTGAGGGCGAAGAGGGAGCAGTACTTC.

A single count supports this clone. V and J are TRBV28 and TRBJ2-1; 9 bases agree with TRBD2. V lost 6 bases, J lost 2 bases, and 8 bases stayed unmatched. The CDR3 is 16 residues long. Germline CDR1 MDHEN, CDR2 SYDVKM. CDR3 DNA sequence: TGTGCCAGCAGACGGACGACTAGCGGCCCCTACAATGAGCAGTTCTTC. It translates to CASRRTTSGPYNEQFF.

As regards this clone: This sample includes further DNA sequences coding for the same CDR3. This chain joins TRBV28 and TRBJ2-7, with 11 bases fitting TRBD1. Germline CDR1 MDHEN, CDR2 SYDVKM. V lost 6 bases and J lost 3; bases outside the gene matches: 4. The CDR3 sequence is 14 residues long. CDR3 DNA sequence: TGTGCCAGCAGGACCGGGACAGGGGGCTACGAGCAGTACTTC. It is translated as CASRTGTGGYEQYF.

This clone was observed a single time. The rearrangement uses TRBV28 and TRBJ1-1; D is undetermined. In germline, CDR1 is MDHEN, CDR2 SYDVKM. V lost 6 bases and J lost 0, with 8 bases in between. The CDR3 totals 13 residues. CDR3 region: CASSPHLNTEAFF. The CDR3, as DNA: TGTGCCAGCAGCCCACACCTGAACACTGAAGCTTTCTTT.

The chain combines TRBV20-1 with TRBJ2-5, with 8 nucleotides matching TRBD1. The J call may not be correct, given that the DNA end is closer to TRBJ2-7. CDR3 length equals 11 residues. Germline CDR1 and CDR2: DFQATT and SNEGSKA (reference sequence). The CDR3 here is CRGAQGDEQYF. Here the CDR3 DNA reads TGCAGGGGGGCACAGGGGGACGAGCAGTACTTC.

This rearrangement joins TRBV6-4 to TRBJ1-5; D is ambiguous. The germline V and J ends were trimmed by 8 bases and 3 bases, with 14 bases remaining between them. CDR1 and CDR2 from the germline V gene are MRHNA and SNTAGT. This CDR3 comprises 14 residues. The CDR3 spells CASREVGPNQPQHF. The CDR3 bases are TGTGCCAGCCGGGAAGTAGGGCCCAATCAGCCCCAGCATTTT.

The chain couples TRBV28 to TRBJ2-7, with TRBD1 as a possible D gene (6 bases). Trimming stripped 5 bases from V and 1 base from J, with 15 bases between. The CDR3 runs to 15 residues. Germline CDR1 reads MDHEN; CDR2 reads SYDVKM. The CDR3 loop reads CASSPPGHRSYEQYF. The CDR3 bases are TGTGCCAGCAGTCCACCGGGACACCGTTCCTACGAGCAGTACTTC.

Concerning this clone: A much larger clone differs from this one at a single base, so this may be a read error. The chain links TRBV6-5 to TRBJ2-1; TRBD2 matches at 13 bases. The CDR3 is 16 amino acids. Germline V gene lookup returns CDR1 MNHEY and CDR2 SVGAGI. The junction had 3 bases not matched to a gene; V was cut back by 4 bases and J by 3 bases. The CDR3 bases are TGTGCCAGCAGTTTACTAGCGGGAGGGAACTACAATGAGCAGTTCTTC. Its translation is CASSLLAGGNYNEQFF.